Reported below is one T cell receptor beta chain. This sample stems from a study of cytomegalovirus exposure and HLA in healthy donors. Unmatched junction bases numbered 10, after V lost 5 bases and J lost 6 bases. This CDR3 is built from 14 residues. Germline V gene sequence: CDR1 MNHEY, CDR2 SMNVEV (reference sequence). PCR was performed using 60 Vbeta and 13 Jbeta primers. Clones were sequenced by immunoSEQ multiplex PCR, and TCRdb holds only the in-frame ones, with some missing. Here the sample spans about 130,000 clones, about 15% being singletons. The rearrangement joins TRBV27 to TRBJ2-7; TRBD1 aligns across 7 bases. The sample comprised PBMCs. The sequence came from a female donor in good health and CMV-seropositive. CDR3 in amino acids: CASSPIRQGIEQYF. The CDR3, as DNA: TGTGCCAGCAGTCCCATCAGACAGGGTATCGAGCAGTACTTC.